The 29 T cell receptor beta chains below come from one sample, sequenced in a study of spatial heterogeneity in lung cancer. TCRdb used MiXCR to reprocess the 5' RACE reads, holding one entry per CDR3 protein. This sample yields roughly 39,000 distinct CDR3 sequences, of which roughly 8% are seen a single time; 25% to 35% belongs to the top ten. Sample time point: sample taken at primary tumor resection. Frozen PBMC, nontumor lung or tumor provided whole RNA, which was sequenced unsorted. This specimen consisted of PBMCs, obtained at surgery. These receptors originate from a male donor with early-stage non-small cell lung cancer.

The V gene is TRBV6-2 or TRBV6-3, the J gene TRBJ2-5; a weak D match, TRBD1 (5 bases). V was clipped by 7 bases and J by 1 base, with 13 bases between them. The CDR3 has 14 residues. Germline V CDR1 and CDR2: MNHEY, SVGEGT. Here the CDR3 reads CASNNWGAQETQYF. CDR3 DNA sequence: TGTGCCAGCAACAACTGGGGCGCCCAAGAGACCCAGTACTTC.

This clonotype was seen many times. The gene calls are TRBV7-3 and TRBJ2-2; 7 bases fit TRBD2. The CDR3 has 14 residues. Germline trimming cut 6 bases from V and 2 bases from J; bases unmatched to any gene: 3. The V gene's germline CDR1 is SGHTA and CDR2 FQGTGA. CDR3 DNA: TGTGCCAGCAGTTCGACTAGCAACACCGGGGAGCTGTTTTTT. It codes for CASSSTSNTGELFF.

This clonotype has at least ten counts. This chain links TRBV7-3 with TRBJ2-2; D gene uncertain. With 4 bases removed from V and 7 bases from J, the gap between germline ends came to 7 bases. This CDR3 spans 12 amino acids. Per germline, CDR1 SGHTA and CDR2 FQGTGA. CDR3: CASSSVVGELFF. CDR3 nucleotide sequence: TGTGCCAGCAGCTCGGTTGTCGGGGAGCTGTTTTTT.

This clonotype was counted between two and nine times. The chain uses TRBV12-3 or TRBV12-4 and TRBJ1-1, with D possibly matching TRBD1 (6 bases). The CDR3 sequence is 17 residues long. V dropped 1 base and J dropped 7 bases, with 22 bases sitting between them. The CDR3 region is CASSLVISGVGADEAFF. The CDR3, as DNA: TGTGCCAGCAGTTTAGTGATATCTGGTGTGGGGGCTGATGAAGCTTTCTTT.

This clonotype was seen ten or more times. The chain is built from TRBV20-1 and TRBJ1-2, with D possibly matching TRBD1 (6 bases). The CDR3 is 16 residues long. The ends were cut back, 5 bases at V and 0 bases at J, with 19 bases in the middle. Germline CDR1 reads DFQATT; CDR2 reads SNEGSKA (reference sequence). The CDR3 bases are TGCAGTGCTCGGAAGATGGTCGCAGGGGCTAACTATGGCTACACCTTC. Translated, it gives CSARKMVAGANYGYTF.

This clonotype turned up a few times. The rearrangement links TRBV7-2 to TRBJ2-1, with 9 bases aligning to TRBD2. The CDR3 covers 18 residues. Germline-derived CDR1 and CDR2 are SGHTA and FQGNSA. With 1 base clipped from V and 0 bases from J, the junction kept 7 bases outside the gene matches. The CDR3 coding sequence is TGTGCCAGCAGCTTAGTCGTTCTAGCGGGGAGCTCCTACAATGAGCAGTTCTTC. Protein sequence: CASSLVVLAGSSYNEQFF.

The chain couples TRBV6-5 to TRBJ2-2, with no clear D. Trimming cost V 7 bases and J 1 base, with 7 bases left between them. The CDR3 is 13 residues long. Germline CDR1 reads MNHEY; CDR2 reads SVGAGI. The CDR3 protein is CASTHRNTGELFF. The DNA for the CDR3 is TGTGCCAGCACCCACAGGAACACCGGGGAGCTGTTTTTT.

This clonotype came up a few times. The J gene is TRBJ1-2, the V gene TRBV20-1; D is perhaps TRBD1 (6 bases). The CDR3 spans 15 residues. V was clipped by 5 bases and J by 1 base, with 17 bases between them. Germline lookup yields CDR1 DFQATT and CDR2 SNEGSKA (reference sequence). CDR3 DNA sequence: TGCAGTGCTCCACTCCGGACAGTTAGTAACTATGGCTACACCTTC. Its translation is CSAPLRTVSNYGYTF.

The chain uses TRBV20-1 and TRBJ2-2; D unresolved. This CDR3 comprises 14 residues. V was pared by 2 bases and J by 4 bases, with 11 bases between. In germline, CDR1 is DFQATT, CDR2 SNEGSKA (reference sequence). The CDR3 nucleotides read TGCAGTGCTAGACGGCCAGCCAGCACCGGGGAGCTGTTTTTT. It yields the protein CSARRPASTGELFF.

This clonotype was detected many times. The chain links TRBV9 to TRBJ2-1; D might be TRBD2 (7 bases). This CDR3 spans 16 amino acids. Per germline, CDR1 SGDLS and CDR2 YYNGEE. V shed 0 bases and J shed 5 bases, with 15 bases lying between them. As DNA, the CDR3 is TGTGCCAGCAGCGTAGCTGGGGGGGCGATGGACAATGAGCAGTTCTTC. As protein: CASSVAGGAMDNEQFF. Complete variable domain (other parts from reference TRBV9 and TRBJ2-1): DSGVTQTPKHLITATGQRVTLRCSPRSGDLSVYWYQQSLDQGLQFLIQYYNGEERAKGNILERFSAQQFPDLHSELNLSSLELGDSALYFCASSVAGGAMDNEQFFGPGTRLTVL.

This clonotype occurred many times. The genes are TRBV7-8 and TRBJ2-1, with 9 nucleotides matching TRBD1. Per germline, CDR1 SGHVS and CDR2 FQNEAQ. The V and J ends lost 5 bases and 3 bases, in that order; junction bases with no gene match: 5. This CDR3 spans 15 amino acids. CDR3 DNA sequence: TGTGCCAGCAGCGAATGGACAGGGGTCTACAATGAGCAGTTCTTC. It is translated as CASSEWTGVYNEQFF.

Many counts were recorded for this clonotype. V is TRBV6-5 and J is TRBJ2-1; D possibly corresponds to TRBD1 (6 bases). Germline CDR1 MNHEY, CDR2 SVGAGI. This CDR3 has 13 residues. V lost 1 base, J lost 7 bases, and 8 bases lay in between. CDR3 loop: CASSYYQGNEQFF. The CDR3 DNA reads as TGTGCCAGCAGTTACTATCAGGGGAATGAGCAGTTCTTC.

This clonotype was detected only a few times. V is TRBV7-9 and J is TRBJ2-7, with D tentatively TRBD2 (5 bases). The V gene lost 5 bases and the J gene lost 0 bases, with 8 bases spanning the gap. The germline CDR1 and CDR2 sequences are SEHNR and FQNEAQ (reference sequence). The CDR3 totals 13 residues. The CDR3 DNA reads TGTGCCAGCAGCCCCGGGATCTCCTACGAGCAGTACTTC. Its translation: CASSPGISYEQYF.

The rearrangement links TRBV27 to TRBJ2-3; 8 nucleotides match TRBD2. The germline CDR1 and CDR2 sequences are MNHEY and SMNVEV (reference sequence). CDR3 length equals 16 residues. The ends lost 1 base at V and 6 bases at J; junction bases unmatched: 9. The CDR3 region has the DNA TGTGCCAGCAGTTTATATCTAACGGGAGGGCCCGATACGCAGTATTTT. It specifies CASSLYLTGGPDTQYF.

This clonotype showed up many times. This chain connects TRBV5-6 to TRBJ1-2; 8 positions match TRBD1. V lost 4 bases and J lost 1; bases outside the gene matches: 12. The germline CDR1 and CDR2 sequences are SGHDT and YYEEEE. This CDR3 is 17 amino acids long. CDR3 DNA sequence: TGTGCCAGCAGCACATTGGACAGGGCCCTAGTTAACTATGGCTACACCTTC. Protein sequence: CASSTLDRALVNYGYTF.

By share of the sample, this clonotype is medium-sized. The chain has TRBV27 and TRBJ1-5; tentatively, D is TRBD1 (5 bases). V was clipped by 5 bases and J by 6 bases, with 14 bases between them. Germline assignment: CDR1 MNHEY and CDR2 SMNVEV (reference sequence). There are 14 residues in the CDR3. CDR3: CASSLTGVAQPQHF. The CDR3 DNA sequence: TGTGCCAGCAGTCTTACGGGGGTCGCTCAGCCCCAGCATTTT.

This clonotype was seen a few times. The gene calls are TRBV24-1 and TRBJ2-7, with a possible D match to TRBD1 (6 bases). The CDR3 consists of 14 residues. The germline CDR1 and CDR2 sequences are KGHDR and SFDVKD. V lost 10 bases and J 4 bases, leaving 19 bases between the germline ends. The chain's CDR3 is CATITPGHIYEQYV. CDR3 coding DNA: TGTGCCACTATTACTCCGGGACACATTTACGAGCAGTACGTC.

There are a few counts of this clonotype. The rearrangement uses TRBV12-3 or TRBV12-4 and TRBJ1-1, with D perhaps matching TRBD1 (6 bases). The CDR3 sequence is 16 residues long. The ends were cut back, 7 bases at V and 3 bases at J, with 21 bases in the middle. CDR3 nucleotide sequence: TGTGCCAGCACCAAGGGACCGGGGGGGCTGGACACTGAAGCTTTCTTT. This sequence encodes CASTKGPGGLDTEAFF.

Remarks on this clonotype: This may be a read error: a much more frequent sequence differs by one nucleotide. The chain joins TRBV6-1 to TRBJ2-5, with D possibly TRBD2 on 6 matching bases. The CDR3 totals 13 residues. The germline gives CDR1 MNHNS, CDR2 SASEGT. CDR3 DNA sequence: TGTGCCAGCAGTCGGGACTCACAAGAGACCGAGTACTTC. Amino acid sequence: CASSRDSQETEYF.

This rearrangement joins TRBV7-2 to TRBJ1-6; a possible D gene is TRBD1 (5 bases). Trimming took off 1 base at V and 7 bases at J, with 17 bases between the two ends. The CDR3 covers 17 residues. Germline CDR1 is SGHTA and CDR2 is FQGNSA. CDR3 nucleotide sequence: TGTGCCAGCAGCTTAGTTTGGGGGATCTCTGTGAATTCACCCCTCCACTTT. It is translated as CASSLVWGISVNSPLHF.

In this sample, this clonotype turned up many times. This chain joins TRBV4-1 and TRBJ2-6, with 10 bases identical to TRBD2. CDR1 is MGHRA, CDR2 YSYEKL, per germline. Losses at the gene ends were 4 bases for V and 2 bases for J; bases not matched to a gene: 11. This CDR3 is built from 19 residues. The CDR3 coding sequence is TGCGCCAGCAGCCTCCTCTTGGGAGCGGGAGGGGCTGGGGCCAACGTCCTGACTTTC. It specifies CASSLLLGAGGAGANVLTF.

Comments on this clonotype: A much larger clone differs by one base, so this may be a read error. The chain links TRBV5-1 to TRBJ1-2, with 8 bases lining up with TRBD1. J was trimmed by 7 bases and V by 5 bases; bases with no gene match: 7. CDR3 size: 13 residues. The germline V gene has CDR1 SGHRS and CDR2 YFSETQ. The CDR3 region is CASRCGQGSGYTF. CDR3 coding DNA: TGCGCCAGCAGATGCGGACAGGGAAGTGGCTACACCTTC.

This clonotype occurred a few times. This chain connects TRBV6-5 to TRBJ1-4; maybe TRBD1 (6 bases). The CDR3 loop spans 14 amino acids. In germline, CDR1 is MNHEY, CDR2 SVGAGI. Trimming stripped 6 bases from V and 5 bases from J, with 13 bases between. The CDR3 region is CASRGGTPNEKLFF. CDR3 DNA sequence: TGTGCCAGCAGGGGCGGGACACCCAATGAAAAACTGTTTTTT.

This clonotype was found a few times. The V gene is TRBV4-1, the J gene TRBJ2-3; 13 bases align to TRBD2. This CDR3 contains 23 residues. J gave up 4 bases and V 7 bases, and 29 bases lay outside the gene matches. CDR1 and CDR2 (germline): MGHRA, YSYEKL. The CDR3 nucleotides read TGCGCCAGCAAGGTAATAGAACCGGGACTAGCGGGGAAGGGAACACACACGGCAGATACGCAGTATTTT. Encoded protein: CASKVIEPGLAGKGTHTADTQYF.

This clonotype was counted at least ten times. The chain couples TRBV11-3 to TRBJ2-1; the D gene is possibly TRBD2 (6 bases). The germline V gene encodes CDR1 SGHNT and CDR2 YENEEA. Trimming cost V 1 base and J 8 bases, with 12 bases left between them. This CDR3 comprises 14 residues. CDR3 bases: TGTGCCAGCAGCTTAGTGGGTGGCGGGGATGAGCAGTTCTTC. Translating gives CASSLVGGGDEQFF. Using reference TRBV11-3 and TRBJ2-1 for the parts outside the CDR3, the full variable domain is EAGVVQSPRYKIIEKKQPVAFWCNPISGHNTLYWYLQNLGQGPELLIRYENEEAVDDSQLPKDRFSAERLKGVDSTLKIQPAELGDSAVYLCASSLVGGGDEQFFGPGTRLTVL.

This clonotype occurred a few times. The V gene is TRBV20-1, the J gene TRBJ1-4, with 8 bases fitting TRBD1. V gave up 3 bases and J gave up 7 bases; unmatched junction bases: 7. Germline-derived CDR1 and CDR2 are DFQATT and SNEGSKA (reference sequence). The CDR3 has 14 amino acids. CDR3 in DNA: TGCAGTGCTAGTCCCTCGACAGGGGTTGAAAAACTGTTTTTT. Protein sequence: CSASPSTGVEKLFF.

This clonotype came up a few times. This chain joins TRBV7-9 and TRBJ1-1; D remains unclear. This CDR3 is 14 amino acids long. V shed 4 bases and J shed 1 base, with 10 bases lying between them. The germline gives CDR1 SEHNR, CDR2 FQNEAQ (reference sequence). CDR3 sequence: CASSSQKGNTEAFF. CDR3 DNA sequence: TGTGCCAGCAGCTCCCAAAAAGGGAACACTGAAGCTTTCTTT.

This clonotype appeared many times. CDR3: CSARGWTANTEAFF. DNA for the CDR3: TGCAGTGCTAGAGGGTGGACAGCGAACACTGAAGCTTTCTTT. The chain carries TRBV20-1 and TRBJ1-1, with D perhaps TRBD1 (6 bases). V was clipped by 1 base and J by 1 base, with 10 bases between them. Germline loops: CDR1 DFQATT, CDR2 SNEGSKA (reference sequence). The CDR3 sequence is 14 residues long.

This clonotype was seen ten or more times. The chain is built from TRBV10-3 and TRBJ2-7; D unclear. This CDR3 is built from 13 residues. Germline V gene data show CDR1 as ENHRY and CDR2 as SYGVKD. Trimming took 3 bases from V and 2 from J, leaving 8 bases between them. The CDR3 region has the DNA TGTGCCATCAGTGATCCGGCCCCCTACGAGCAGTACTTC. Residues: CAISDPAPYEQYF.